This T cell receptor (beta chain) derives from a study of T cell responses to AZD1222 COVID-19 vaccine. Study-wide findings and caveats: White British donors predominated, females outnumbered males, and clonal diversity was possibly underestimated.

V trimming: 4 bases; J trimming: 6 bases; junction bases outside the gene matches: 5. The V gene's germline CDR1 is SGHTS and CDR2 YDEGEE. This CDR3 has 14 residues. Regarding this clone: Its antigen is undetermined.

Assay used: immunoSEQ multiplex PCR; TCRdb lists only in-frame clones, some missing. The sample comprises 150,000 or so clones, roughly nine tenths of which are singletons, and over 3% rests with the top ten. The chain combines TRBV5-8 with TRBJ1-4; 8 nucleotides match TRBD1. Sample: peripheral blood, taken 28 days after the second AZD1222 dose. The origin of this receptor is an adult who received the AZD1222 COVID-19 vaccine. CDR3 in DNA: TGTGCCAGCAGCCCTGGGACAGGCCATGAAAAACTGTTTTTT. Translated, it gives CASSPGTGHEKLFF.